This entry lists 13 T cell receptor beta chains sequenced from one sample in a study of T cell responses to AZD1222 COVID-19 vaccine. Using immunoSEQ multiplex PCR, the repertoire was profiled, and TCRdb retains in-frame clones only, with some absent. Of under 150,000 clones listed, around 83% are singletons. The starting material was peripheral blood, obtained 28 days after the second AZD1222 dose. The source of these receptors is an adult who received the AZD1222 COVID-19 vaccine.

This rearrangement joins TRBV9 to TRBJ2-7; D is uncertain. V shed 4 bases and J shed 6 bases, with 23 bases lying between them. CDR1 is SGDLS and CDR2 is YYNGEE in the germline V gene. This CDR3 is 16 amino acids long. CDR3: CASSPVAGALTIEQYF. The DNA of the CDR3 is TGTGCCAGCAGCCCGGTGGCAGGAGCCCTAACTATCGAGCAGTACTTC.

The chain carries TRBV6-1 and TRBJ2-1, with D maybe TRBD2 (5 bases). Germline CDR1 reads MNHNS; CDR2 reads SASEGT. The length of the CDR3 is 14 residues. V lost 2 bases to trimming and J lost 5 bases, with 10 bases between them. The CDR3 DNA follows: TGTGCCAGCAGTGAATTCCGGGGTAACAATGAGCAGTTCTTC. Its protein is CASSEFRGNNEQFF.

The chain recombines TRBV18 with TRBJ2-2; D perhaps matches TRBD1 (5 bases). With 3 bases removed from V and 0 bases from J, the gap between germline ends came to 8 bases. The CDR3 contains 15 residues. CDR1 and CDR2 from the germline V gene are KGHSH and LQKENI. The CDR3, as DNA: TGTGCCAGCTCACCGCGGACACCGAACACCGGGGAGCTGTTTTTT. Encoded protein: CASSPRTPNTGELFF.

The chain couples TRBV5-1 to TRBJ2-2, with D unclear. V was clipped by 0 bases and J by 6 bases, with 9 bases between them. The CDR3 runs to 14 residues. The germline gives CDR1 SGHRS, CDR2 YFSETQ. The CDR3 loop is CASSLVVFAGELFF. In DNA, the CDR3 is TGCGCCAGCAGCTTGGTGGTTTTCGCCGGGGAGCTGTTTTTT.

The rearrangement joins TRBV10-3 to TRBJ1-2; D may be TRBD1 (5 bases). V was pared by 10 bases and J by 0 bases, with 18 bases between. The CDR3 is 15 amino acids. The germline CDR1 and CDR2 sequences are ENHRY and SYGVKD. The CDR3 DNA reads TGTGCCACCGCGACCTGGGACGCCTCTAACTATGGCTACACCTTC. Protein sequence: CATATWDASNYGYTF.

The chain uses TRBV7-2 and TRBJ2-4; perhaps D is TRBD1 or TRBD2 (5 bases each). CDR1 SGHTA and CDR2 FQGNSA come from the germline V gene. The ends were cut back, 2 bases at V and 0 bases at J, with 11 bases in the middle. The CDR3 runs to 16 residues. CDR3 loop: CASSLSGTVAKNIQYF. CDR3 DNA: TGTGCCAGCAGCTTATCGGGGACGGTAGCCAAAAACATTCAGTACTTC.

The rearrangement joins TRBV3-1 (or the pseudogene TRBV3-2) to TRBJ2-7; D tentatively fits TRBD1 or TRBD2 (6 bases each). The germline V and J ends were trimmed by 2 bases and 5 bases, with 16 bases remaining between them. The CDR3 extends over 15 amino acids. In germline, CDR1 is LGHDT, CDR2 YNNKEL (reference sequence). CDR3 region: CASSQHRGAGDEQYF. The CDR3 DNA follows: TGTGCCAGCAGCCAACATAGGGGGGCCGGCGACGAGCAGTACTTC.

The CDR3 reads CASYRGDSLFYGYTF. The CDR3 DNA sequence: TGTGCCAGCTATAGGGGGGACAGTCTTTTCTATGGCTACACCTTC. This rearrangement joins TRBV6-5 to TRBJ1-2, with TRBD1 identical over 7 bases. V shed 8 bases, J shed 4 bases, and the junction held 13 bases outside the gene matches. Germline V gene data show CDR1 as MNHEY and CDR2 as SVGAGI. This CDR3 has 15 amino acids.

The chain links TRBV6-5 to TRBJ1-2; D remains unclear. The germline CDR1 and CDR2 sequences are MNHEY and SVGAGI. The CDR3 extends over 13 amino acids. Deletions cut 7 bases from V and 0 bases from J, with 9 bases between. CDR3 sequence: CASITQANYGYTF. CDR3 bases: TGTGCCAGCATAACCCAAGCTAACTATGGCTACACCTTC.

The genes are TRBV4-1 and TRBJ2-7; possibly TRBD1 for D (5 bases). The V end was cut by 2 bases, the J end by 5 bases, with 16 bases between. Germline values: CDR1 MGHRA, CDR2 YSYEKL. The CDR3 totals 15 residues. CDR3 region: CASSQPRNQGDEQYF. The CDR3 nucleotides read TGCGCCAGCAGCCAACCAAGAAACCAGGGTGACGAGCAGTACTTC.

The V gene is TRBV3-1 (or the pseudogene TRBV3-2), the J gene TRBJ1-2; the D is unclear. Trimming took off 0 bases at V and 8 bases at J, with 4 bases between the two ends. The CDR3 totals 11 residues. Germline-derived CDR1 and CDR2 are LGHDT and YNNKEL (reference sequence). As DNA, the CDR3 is TGTGCCAGCAGCCAAGAGGGGGGCTACACCTTC. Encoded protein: CASSQEGGYTF.

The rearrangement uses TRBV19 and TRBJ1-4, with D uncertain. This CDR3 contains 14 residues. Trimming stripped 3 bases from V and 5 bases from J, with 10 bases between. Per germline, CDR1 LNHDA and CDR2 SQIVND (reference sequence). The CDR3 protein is CASSIGQLNEKLFF. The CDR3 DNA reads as TGTGCCAGTAGTATCGGTCAGTTAAATGAAAAACTGTTTTTT.

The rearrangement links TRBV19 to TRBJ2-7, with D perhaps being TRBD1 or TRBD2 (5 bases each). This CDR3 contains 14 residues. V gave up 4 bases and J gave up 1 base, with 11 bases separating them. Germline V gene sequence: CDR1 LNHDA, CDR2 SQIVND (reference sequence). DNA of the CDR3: TGTGCCAGTAGTACGAGGGACGGTTCCTACGAGCAGTACTTC. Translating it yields CASSTRDGSYEQYF.